Listed here is a single T cell receptor beta chain. CDR3 size: 13 residues. Germline loops: CDR1 SGDLS, CDR2 YYNGEE. Trimming cost V 4 bases and J 7 bases; bases outside gene matches: 6. Profiling of TCR beta VDJ combinations and CDR3 sequences used genomic DNA as template. MiXCR was run by TCRdb on the reads, yielding one entry per CDR3 protein. This sample has some 170,000 distinct CDR3 sequences; roughly 48% occur once, and the top ten carry 1.1%. Previously, flow cytometry had revealed CD8+CD57+ cell expansion in the patients chosen for sequencing. This sample was taken from a study of CD8+CD57+ T cells in acquired aplastic anemia.

The sequence came from a human donor with aplastic anemia. Sequenced input: sorted CD4+, CD8+, or CD8+CD57+ T cells (not recorded which) from PBMCs. The V call is TRBV9, the J call TRBJ1-2; TRBD1 matches at 8 bases. This CDR3 is CASSTQGASGYTF. Here the CDR3 DNA reads TGTGCCAGCAGCACTCAGGGGGCGAGTGGCTACACCTTC.